This TCR beta chain appears in the sequencing data of a study of blood T cell repertoires in COVID-19. Study summary: The study drew acute and convalescent COVID-19 samples from the United States, Italy and Spain.

Authors' methods: The assay estimated nucleated cells by amplifying reference gene primers. The data were produced by immunoSEQ multiplex PCR, yet TCRdb's version contains in-frame clones alone and is incomplete. Clonal size and the V and J genes are those of that table, whereas D and trimming came from the DNA. The data show 200,000 to 300,000 clones, 80% to 95% seen once. This sequence originates from a person aged 18-30 years with COVID-19, enrolled during active disease. The specimen sequenced was peripheral blood.

The CDR3 loop is CASSRGQGQKETQYF. CDR3 coding DNA: TGTGCCAGCAGCCGCGGTCAGGGTCAAAAAGAGACCCAGTACTTC. The chain uses TRBV28 and TRBJ2-5; tentative D call: TRBD1 (5 bases). Germline V gives CDR1 MDHEN, CDR2 SYDVKM. This CDR3 has 15 amino acids. Trimming pared 6 bases from V and 3 bases from J, leaving 17 bases between. Variable domain in full (rest from reference TRBV28 and TRBJ2-5): DVKVTQSSRYLVKRTGEKVFLECVQDMDHENMFWYRQDPGLGLRLIYFSYDVKMKEKGDIPEGYSVSREKKERFSLILESASTNQTSMYLCASSRGQGQKETQYFGPGTRLLVL.